The clone carrying this T cell receptor beta chain is termed medium-sized. Its antigen is still unknown. Findings of the study overall: Tumor memory CD4+ T cell TCR gene usage was found to cluster with blood and lymph node memory CD4+ cells and with lymph node naive CD4+ cells.

One entry per CDR3 protein, called by TCRdb with MiXCR from the 5' RACE reads. The sample lists fewer than 25,000 distinct CDR3 sequences, roughly 33% occurring once. With 9 bases clipped from V and 4 bases from J, the junction kept 6 bases outside the gene matches. In germline, CDR1 is SGHTA, CDR2 FQGTGA. The CDR3 has 14 amino acids. The sequence was obtained from a female donor with breast cancer. The J gene is TRBJ2-6, the V gene TRBV7-3, with TRBD1 matching over 7 bases. Sequencing was done on a sample of tumor-infiltrating naive CD4+ T cells sorted from the breast tumor. The subset: naive CD4+ T cells, CD4+CD45RA+CD25-. CDR3 sequence reads: CASTTGPGANVLTF. CDR3 sequence (DNA): TGTGCCAGTACGACAGGGCCAGGGGCCAACGTCCTGACTTTC.